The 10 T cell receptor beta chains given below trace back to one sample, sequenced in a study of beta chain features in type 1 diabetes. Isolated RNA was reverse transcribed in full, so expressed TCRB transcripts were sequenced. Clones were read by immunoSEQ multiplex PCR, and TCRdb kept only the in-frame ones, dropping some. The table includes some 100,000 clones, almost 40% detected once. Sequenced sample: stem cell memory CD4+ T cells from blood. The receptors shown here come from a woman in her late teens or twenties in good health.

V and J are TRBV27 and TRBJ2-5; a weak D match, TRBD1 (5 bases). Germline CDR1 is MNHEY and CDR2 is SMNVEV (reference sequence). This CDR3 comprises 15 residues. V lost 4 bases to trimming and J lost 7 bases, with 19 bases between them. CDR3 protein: CASSSRRGRVGTQYF. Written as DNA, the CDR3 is TGTGCCAGCAGTTCAAGAAGGGGCAGGGTGGGGACCCAGTACTTC.

CDR3 in amino acids: CASSSSADTQYF. CDR3 nucleotides: TGTGCCAGCAGCTCATCGGCAGATACGCAGTATTTT. The chain joins TRBV11-3 to TRBJ2-3; D is uncertain. V shed 4 bases and J shed 4 bases, with 6 bases lying between them. There are 12 residues in the CDR3. CDR1 is SGHNT and CDR2 is YENEEA in the germline V gene.

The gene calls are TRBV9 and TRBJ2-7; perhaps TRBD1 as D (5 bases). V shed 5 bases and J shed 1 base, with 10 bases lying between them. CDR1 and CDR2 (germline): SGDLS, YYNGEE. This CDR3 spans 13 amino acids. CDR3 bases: TGTGCCAGCAGTCCACAGGCGTCCTACGAGCAGTACTTC. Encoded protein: CASSPQASYEQYF.

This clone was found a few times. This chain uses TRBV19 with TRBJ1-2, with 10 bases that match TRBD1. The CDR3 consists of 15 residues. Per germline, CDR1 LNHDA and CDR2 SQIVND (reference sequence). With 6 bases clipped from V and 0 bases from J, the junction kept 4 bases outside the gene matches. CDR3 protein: CASRRQGASNYGYTF. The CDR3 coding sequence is TGTGCCAGTAGAAGACAGGGGGCCTCTAACTATGGCTACACCTTC.

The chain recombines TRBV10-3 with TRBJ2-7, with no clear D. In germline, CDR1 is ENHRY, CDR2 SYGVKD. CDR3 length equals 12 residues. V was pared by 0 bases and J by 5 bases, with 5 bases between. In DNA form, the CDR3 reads TGTGCCATCAGTGAGTCGCGAAACGAGCAGTACTTC. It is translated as CAISESRNEQYF.

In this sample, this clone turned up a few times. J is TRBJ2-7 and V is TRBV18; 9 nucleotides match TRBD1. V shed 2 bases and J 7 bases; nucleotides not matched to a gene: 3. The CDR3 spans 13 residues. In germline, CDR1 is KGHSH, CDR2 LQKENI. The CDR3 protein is CASSPSTGGEQYF. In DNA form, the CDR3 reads TGTGCCAGCTCACCATCGACAGGGGGAGAGCAGTACTTC.

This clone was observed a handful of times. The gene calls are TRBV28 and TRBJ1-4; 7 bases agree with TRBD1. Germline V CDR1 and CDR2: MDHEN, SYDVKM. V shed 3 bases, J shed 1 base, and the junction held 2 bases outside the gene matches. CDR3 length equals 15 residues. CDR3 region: CASSFNRGTNEKLFF. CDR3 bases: TGTGCCAGCAGTTTTAACAGGGGAACTAATGAAAAACTGTTTTTT.

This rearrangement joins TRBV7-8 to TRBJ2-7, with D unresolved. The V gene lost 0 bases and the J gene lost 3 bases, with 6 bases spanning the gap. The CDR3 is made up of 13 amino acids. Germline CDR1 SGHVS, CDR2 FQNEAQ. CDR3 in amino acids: CASSLAYGYEQYF. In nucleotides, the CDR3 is TGTGCCAGCAGCTTAGCATACGGCTACGAGCAGTACTTC.

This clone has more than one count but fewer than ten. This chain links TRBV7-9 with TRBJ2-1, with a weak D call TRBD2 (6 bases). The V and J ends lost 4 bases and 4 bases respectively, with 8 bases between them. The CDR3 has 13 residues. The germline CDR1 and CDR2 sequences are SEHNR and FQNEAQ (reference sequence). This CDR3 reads CASSSGGYNEQFF. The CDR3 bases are TGTGCCAGCAGCTCTGGGGGGTACAATGAGCAGTTCTTC.

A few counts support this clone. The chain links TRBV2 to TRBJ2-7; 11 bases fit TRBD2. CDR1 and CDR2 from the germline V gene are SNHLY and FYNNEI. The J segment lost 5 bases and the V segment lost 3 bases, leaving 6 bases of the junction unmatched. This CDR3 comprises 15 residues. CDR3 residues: CASSERLAGIHEQYF. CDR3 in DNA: TGTGCCAGCAGTGAGAGACTAGCGGGAATCCACGAGCAGTACTTC.